The sample holds many counts of the clone carrying this T cell receptor (beta chain). The CDR3 loop spans 13 amino acids. V lost 6 bases and J lost 4; bases outside the gene matches: 3. Germline V CDR1 and CDR2: DFQATT, SNEGSKA (reference sequence). The source of the sample is a study of T cells in Graves' hyperthyroidism and ophthalmopathy. TCR beta CDR3 region amplification was performed from RNA transcripts. The HTBI primer set served for first-round RT-PCR of the TCR CDR3. MiXCR was run by TCRdb on the multiplex PCR reads, yielding one entry per CDR3 protein. The table lists about 260,000 distinct CDR3 sequences, over 15% of them singletons, with around 28% in the top ten.

The gene calls are TRBV20-1 and TRBJ2-1; 10 nucleotides match TRBD2. Material for sequencing was blood. The source is a woman in her late teens or twenties with Graves' ophthalmopathy. The CDR3 sequence: CSATSGKYNEQFF. In nucleotides, the CDR3 is TGCAGTGCCACTAGCGGGAAGTACAATGAGCAGTTCTTC.